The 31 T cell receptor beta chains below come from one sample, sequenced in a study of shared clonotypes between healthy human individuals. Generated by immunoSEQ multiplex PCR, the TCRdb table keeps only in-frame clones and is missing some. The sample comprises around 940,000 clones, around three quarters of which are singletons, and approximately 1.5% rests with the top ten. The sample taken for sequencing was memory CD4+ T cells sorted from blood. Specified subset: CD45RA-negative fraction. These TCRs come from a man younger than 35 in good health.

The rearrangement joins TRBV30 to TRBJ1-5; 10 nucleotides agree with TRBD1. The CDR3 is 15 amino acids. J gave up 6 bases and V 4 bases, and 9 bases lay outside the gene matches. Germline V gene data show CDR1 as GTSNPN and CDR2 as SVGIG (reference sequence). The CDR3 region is CAWTPGQGFIQPQHF. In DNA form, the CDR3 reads TGTGCCTGGACTCCGGGACAGGGGTTTATTCAGCCCCAGCATTTT.

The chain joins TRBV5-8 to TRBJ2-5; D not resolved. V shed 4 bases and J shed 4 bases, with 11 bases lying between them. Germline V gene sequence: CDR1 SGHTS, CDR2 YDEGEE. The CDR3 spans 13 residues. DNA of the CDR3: TGTGCCAGCAGCCGTGAGGTACTAGAGACCCAGTACTTC. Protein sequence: CASSREVLETQYF.

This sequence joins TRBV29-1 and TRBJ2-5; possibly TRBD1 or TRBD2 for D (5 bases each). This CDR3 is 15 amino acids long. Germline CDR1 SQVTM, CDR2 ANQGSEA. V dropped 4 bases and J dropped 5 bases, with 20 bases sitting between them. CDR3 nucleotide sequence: TGCAGCGTTGGAGTGGGTGGGGGACCCGGGGAGACCCAGTACTTC. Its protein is CSVGVGGGPGETQYF.

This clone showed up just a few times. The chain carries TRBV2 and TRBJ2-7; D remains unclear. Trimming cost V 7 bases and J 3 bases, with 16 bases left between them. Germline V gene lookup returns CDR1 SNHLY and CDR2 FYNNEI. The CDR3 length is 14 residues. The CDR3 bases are TGTGCCAGCAAAGCTGAGGTCTGGATCTACGAGCAGTACTTC. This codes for CASKAEVWIYEQYF.

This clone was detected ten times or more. The chain's CDR3 is CASPRTFYEQYF. The DNA for the CDR3 is TGCGCCAGCCCTAGGACATTCTACGAGCAGTACTTC. This chain connects TRBV10-1 to TRBJ2-7, with a weak D call TRBD1 (5 bases). The CDR3 loop spans 12 amino acids. Germline assignment: CDR1 WNHNN and CDR2 SYGVQD (reference sequence). The germline V and J ends were trimmed by 8 bases and 3 bases, with 11 bases remaining between them.

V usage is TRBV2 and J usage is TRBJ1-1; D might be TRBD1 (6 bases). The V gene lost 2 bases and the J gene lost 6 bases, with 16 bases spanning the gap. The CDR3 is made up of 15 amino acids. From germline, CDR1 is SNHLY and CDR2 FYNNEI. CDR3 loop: CASSEQGPARSEAFF. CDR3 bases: TGTGCCAGCAGTGAACAGGGGCCAGCCCGGTCTGAAGCTTTCTTT.

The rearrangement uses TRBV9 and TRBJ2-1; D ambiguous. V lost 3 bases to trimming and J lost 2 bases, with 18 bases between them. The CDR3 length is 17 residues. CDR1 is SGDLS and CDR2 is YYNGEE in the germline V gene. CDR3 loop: CASSANPTQSAYNEQFF. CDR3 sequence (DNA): TGTGCCAGCAGCGCCAATCCGACCCAGTCGGCCTACAATGAGCAGTTCTTC.

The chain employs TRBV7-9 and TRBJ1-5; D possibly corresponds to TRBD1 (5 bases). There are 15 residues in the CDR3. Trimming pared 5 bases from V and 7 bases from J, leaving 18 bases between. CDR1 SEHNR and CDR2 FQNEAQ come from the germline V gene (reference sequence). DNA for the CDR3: TGTGCCAGCAGCGGTCAGGGAGGTCTAAACCAGCCCCAGCATTTT. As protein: CASSGQGGLNQPQHF.

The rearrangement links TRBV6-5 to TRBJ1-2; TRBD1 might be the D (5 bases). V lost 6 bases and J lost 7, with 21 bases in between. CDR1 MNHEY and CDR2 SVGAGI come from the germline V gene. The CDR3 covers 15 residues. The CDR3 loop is CASSAGQGQSGGYTF. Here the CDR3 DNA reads TGTGCCAGCAGCGCAGGACAAGGCCAATCGGGTGGCTACACCTTC.

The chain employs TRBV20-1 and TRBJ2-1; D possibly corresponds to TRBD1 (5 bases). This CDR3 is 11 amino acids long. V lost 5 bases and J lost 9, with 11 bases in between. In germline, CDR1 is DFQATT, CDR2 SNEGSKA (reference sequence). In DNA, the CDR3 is TGCAGTGCTGTACAGGTACCTGAGCAGTTCTTC. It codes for CSAVQVPEQFF.

As DNA, the CDR3 is TGTGCCATCAGTGAGTCGGGGGGCGGGACGGGCACTGAAGCTTTCTTT. Residues: CAISESGGGTGTEAFF. This chain joins TRBV10-3 and TRBJ1-1; D perhaps matches TRBD1 (6 bases). This CDR3 contains 16 residues. V was clipped by 0 bases and J by 4 bases, with 15 bases between them. The germline V gene has CDR1 ENHRY and CDR2 SYGVKD.

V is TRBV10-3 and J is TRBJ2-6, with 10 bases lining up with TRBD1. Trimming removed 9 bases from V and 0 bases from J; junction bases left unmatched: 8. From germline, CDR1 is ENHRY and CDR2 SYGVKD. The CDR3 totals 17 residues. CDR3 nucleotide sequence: TGTGCCATGGGACAGGGGAGTTCTAACTCTGGGGCCAACGTCCTGACTTTC. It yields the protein CAMGQGSSNSGANVLTF.

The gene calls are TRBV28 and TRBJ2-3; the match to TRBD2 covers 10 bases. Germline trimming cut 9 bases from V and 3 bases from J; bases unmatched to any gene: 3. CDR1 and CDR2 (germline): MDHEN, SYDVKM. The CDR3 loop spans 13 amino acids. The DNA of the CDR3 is TGTGCCAGTTTAGCGGGGGGTACAGATACGCAGTATTTT. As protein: CASLAGGTDTQYF.

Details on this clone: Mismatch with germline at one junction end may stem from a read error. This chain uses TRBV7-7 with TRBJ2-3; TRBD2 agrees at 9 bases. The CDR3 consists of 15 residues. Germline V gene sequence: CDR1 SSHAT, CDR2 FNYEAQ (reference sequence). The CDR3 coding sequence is TGTGCTAGCAGCCCTAGCGGGGTTAGCACAGATACGCAGTATTTT. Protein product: CASSPSGVSTDTQYF. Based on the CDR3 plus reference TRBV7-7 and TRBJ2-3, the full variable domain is GAGVSQSPRYKVTKRGQDVTLRCDPISSHATLYWYQQALGQGPEFLTYFNYEAQPDKSGLPSDRFSAERPEGSISTLTIQRTEQRDSAMYRCASSPSGVSTDTQYFGPGTRLTVL.

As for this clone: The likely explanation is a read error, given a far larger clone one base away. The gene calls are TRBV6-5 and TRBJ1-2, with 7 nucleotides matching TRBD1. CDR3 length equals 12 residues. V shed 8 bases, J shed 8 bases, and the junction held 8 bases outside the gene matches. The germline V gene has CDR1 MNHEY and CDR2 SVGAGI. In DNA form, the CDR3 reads TGTGCCAGCTACGACAGGGTGGACGGCTACACCTTC. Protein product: CASYDRVDGYTF.

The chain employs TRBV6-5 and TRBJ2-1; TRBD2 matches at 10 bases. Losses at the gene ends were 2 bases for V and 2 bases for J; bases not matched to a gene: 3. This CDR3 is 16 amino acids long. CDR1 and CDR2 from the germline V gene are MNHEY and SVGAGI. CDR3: CASSYEAGGPYNEQFF. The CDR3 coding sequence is TGTGCCAGCAGTTACGAAGCGGGAGGGCCCTACAATGAGCAGTTCTTC.

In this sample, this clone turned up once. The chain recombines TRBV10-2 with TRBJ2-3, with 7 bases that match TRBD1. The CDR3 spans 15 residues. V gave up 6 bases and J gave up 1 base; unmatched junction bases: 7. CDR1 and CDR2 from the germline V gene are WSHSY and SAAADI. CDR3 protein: CASRHRDRGTDTQYF. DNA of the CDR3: TGCGCCAGCAGACACCGGGACAGAGGCACAGATACGCAGTATTTT.

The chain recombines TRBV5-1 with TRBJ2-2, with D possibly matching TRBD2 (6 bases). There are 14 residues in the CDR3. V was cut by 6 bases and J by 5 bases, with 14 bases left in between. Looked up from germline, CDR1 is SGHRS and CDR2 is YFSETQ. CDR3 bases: TGCGCCAGCATCACTAGCCCCCAAACCGGGGAGCTGTTTTTT. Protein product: CASITSPQTGELFF.

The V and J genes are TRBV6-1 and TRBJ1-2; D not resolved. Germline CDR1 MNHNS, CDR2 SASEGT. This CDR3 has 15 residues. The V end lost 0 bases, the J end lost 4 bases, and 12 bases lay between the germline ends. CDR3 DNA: TGTGCCAGCAGTGAAGCCCGGGGAGTAGGCTATGGCTACACCTTC. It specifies CASSEARGVGYGYTF.

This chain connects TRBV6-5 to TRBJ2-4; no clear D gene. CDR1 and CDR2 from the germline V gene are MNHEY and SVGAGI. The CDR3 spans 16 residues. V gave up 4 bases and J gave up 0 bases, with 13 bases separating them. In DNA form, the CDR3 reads TGTGCCAGCAGTTCCTCATTCCGTGGAGCCAAAAACATTCAGTACTTC. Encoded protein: CASSSSFRGAKNIQYF.

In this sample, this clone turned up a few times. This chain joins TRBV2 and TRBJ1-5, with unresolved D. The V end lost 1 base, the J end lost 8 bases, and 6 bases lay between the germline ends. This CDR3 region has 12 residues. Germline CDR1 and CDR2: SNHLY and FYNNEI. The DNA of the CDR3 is TGTGCCAGCAGTGAAGGTAGGGAGCCCCAGCATTTT. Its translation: CASSEGREPQHF.

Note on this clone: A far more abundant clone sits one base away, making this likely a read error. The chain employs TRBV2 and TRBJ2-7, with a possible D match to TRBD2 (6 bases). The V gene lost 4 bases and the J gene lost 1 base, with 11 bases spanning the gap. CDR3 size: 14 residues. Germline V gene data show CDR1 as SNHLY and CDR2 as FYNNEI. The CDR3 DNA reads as TGTGCCAGCAGTGCGGGGGTTGGGTCCTACGAGCAGTACTTC. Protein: CASSAGVGSYEQYF.

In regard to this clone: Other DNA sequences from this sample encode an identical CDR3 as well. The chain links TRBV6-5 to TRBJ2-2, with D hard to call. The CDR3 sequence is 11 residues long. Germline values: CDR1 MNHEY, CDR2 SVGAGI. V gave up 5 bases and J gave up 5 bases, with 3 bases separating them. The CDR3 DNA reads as TGTGCCAGCAGTGGGACCGGGGAGCTGTTTTTT. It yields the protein CASSGTGELFF.

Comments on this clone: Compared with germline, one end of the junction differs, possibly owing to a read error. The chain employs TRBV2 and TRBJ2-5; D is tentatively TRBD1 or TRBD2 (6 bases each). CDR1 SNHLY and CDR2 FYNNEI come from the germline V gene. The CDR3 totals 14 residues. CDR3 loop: CASTEQGGHETQYF. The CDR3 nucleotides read TGTGCCAGCACTGAACAGGGAGGACACGAGACCCAGTACTTC.

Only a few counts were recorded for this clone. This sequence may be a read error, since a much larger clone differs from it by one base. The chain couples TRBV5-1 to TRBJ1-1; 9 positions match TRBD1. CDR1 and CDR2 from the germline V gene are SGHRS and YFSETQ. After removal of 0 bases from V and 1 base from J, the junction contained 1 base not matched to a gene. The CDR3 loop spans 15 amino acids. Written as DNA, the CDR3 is TGCGCCAGCAGCTTGGTGGGACAGGGGAACACTGAAGCTTTCTTT. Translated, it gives CASSLVGQGNTEAFF.

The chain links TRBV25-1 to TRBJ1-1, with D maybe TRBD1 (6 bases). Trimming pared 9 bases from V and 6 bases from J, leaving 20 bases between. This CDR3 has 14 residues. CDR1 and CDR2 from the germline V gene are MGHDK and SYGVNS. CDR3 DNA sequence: TGTGCCAGTTTTGGGGGCAGGGAGGTTCCTGAAGCTTTCTTT. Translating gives CASFGGREVPEAFF.

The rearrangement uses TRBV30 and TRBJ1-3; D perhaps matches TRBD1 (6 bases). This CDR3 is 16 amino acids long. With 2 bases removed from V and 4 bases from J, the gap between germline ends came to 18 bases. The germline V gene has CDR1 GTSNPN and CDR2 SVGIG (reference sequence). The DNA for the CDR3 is TGTGCCTGGAGTAGAGGACAGATCATTTCAGGAAACACCATATATTTT. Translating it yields CAWSRGQIISGNTIYF.

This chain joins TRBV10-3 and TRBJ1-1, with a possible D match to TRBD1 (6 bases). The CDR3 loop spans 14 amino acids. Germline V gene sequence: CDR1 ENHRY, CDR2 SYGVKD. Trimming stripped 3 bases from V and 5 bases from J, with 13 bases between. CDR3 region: CAISDQQGRTEAFF. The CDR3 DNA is TGTGCCATCAGTGACCAGCAGGGGAGGACTGAAGCTTTCTTT.

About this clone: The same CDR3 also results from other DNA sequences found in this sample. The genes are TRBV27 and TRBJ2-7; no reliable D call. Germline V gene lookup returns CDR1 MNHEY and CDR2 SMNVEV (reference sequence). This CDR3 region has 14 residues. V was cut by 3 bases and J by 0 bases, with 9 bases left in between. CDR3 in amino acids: CASSLTPSSYEQYF. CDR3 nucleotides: TGTGCCAGCAGTTTGACCCCCAGCTCCTACGAGCAGTACTTC.

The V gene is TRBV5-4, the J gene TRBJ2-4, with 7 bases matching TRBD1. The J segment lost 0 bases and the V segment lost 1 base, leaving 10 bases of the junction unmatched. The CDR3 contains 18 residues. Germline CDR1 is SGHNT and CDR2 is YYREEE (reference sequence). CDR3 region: CASSLSGQASSAKNIQYF. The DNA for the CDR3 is TGTGCCAGCAGCTTGTCCGGACAGGCGAGTTCAGCCAAAAACATTCAGTACTTC.

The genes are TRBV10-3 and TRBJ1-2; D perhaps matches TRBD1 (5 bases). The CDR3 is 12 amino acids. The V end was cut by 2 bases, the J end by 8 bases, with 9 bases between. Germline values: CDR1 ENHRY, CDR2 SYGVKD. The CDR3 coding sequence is TGTGCCATCAGTGAGCCGGGGCTCGGCTACACCTTC. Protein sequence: CAISEPGLGYTF.